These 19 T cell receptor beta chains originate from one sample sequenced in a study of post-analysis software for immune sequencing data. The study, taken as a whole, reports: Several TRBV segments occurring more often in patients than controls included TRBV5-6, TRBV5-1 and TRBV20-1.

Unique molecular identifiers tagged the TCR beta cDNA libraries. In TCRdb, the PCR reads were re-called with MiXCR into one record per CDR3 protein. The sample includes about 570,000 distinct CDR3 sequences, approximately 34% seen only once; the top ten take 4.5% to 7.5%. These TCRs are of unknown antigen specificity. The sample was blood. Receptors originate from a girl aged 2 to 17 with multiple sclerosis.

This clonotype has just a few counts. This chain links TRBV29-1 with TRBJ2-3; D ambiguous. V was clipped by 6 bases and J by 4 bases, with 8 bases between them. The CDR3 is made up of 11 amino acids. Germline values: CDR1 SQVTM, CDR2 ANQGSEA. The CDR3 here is CSVLLADTQYF. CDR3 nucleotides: TGCAGCGTCCTGCTAGCAGATACGCAGTATTTT.

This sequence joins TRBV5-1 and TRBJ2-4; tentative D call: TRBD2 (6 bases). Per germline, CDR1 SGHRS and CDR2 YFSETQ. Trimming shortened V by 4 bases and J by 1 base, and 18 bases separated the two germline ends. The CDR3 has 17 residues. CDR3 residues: CASSPRTPAGAKNIQYF. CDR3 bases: TGCGCCAGCAGCCCGCGGACTCCTGCGGGGGCCAAAAACATTCAGTACTTC.

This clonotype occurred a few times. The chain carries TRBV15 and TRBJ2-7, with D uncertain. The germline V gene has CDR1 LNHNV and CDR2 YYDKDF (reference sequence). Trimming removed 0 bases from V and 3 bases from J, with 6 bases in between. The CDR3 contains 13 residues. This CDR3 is CATSRDASYEQYF. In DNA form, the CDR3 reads TGTGCCACCAGCAGAGATGCGAGCTACGAGCAGTACTTC.

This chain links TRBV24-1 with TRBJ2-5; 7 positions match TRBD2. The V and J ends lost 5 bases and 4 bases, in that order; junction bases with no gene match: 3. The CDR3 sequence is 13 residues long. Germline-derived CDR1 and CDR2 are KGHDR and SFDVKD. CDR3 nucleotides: TGTGCCACCAGTGGATTAGCGGGAGAGACCCAGTACTTC. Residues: CATSGLAGETQYF.

This chain's CDR3 is CASSLAAYTYEQYF. CDR3 DNA: TGTGCCAGCAGCTTGGCTGCCTACACCTACGAGCAGTACTTC. The chain recombines TRBV5-5 with TRBJ2-5; D remains ambiguous. The end of the DNA fits TRBJ2-7 better, so the J call may be wrong. There are 14 residues in the CDR3. Germline-derived CDR1 and CDR2 are SGHKS and YYEKEE (reference sequence).

The DNA of the CDR3 is TGTGCCAGCAGCTTTCAGGCGACCGGGGAGCTGTTTTTT. It is translated as CASSFQATGELFF. The chain carries TRBV5-6 and TRBJ2-2; D is undetermined. The germline V gene encodes CDR1 SGHDT and CDR2 YYEEEE. The CDR3 contains 13 residues. V lost 2 bases and J 5 bases, leaving 7 bases between the germline ends.

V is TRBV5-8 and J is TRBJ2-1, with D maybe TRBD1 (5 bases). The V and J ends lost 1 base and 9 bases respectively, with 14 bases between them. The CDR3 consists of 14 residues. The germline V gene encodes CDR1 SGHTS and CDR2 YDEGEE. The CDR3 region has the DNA TGTGCCAGCAGCTTGATGAGACAGTCCAGTGAGCAGTTCTTC. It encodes CASSLMRQSSEQFF.

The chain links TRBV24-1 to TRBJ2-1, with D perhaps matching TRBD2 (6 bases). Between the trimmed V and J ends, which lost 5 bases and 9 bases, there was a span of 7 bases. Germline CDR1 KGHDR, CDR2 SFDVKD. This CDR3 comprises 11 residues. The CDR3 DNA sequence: TGTGCCACCAGTGGGAGGGGTGAGCAGTTCTTC. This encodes CATSGRGEQFF.

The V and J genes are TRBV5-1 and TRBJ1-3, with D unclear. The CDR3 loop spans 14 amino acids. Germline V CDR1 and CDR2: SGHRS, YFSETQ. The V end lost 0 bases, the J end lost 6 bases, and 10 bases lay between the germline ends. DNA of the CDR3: TGCGCCAGCAGCTTGGATTGGCGGACAAACACCATATATTTT. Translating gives CASSLDWRTNTIYF.

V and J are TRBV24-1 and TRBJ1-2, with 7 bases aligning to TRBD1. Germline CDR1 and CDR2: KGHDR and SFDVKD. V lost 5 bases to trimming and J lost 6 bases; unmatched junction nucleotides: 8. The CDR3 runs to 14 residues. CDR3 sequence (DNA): TGTGCCACCAGTGGAGGGACAGTCTTCCATGGCTACACCTTC. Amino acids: CATSGGTVFHGYTF.

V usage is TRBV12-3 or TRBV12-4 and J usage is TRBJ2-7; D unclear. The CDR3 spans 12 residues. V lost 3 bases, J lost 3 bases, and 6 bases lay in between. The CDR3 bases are TGTGCCAGCAGTTTCGATCACTACGAGCAGTACTTC. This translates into CASSFDHYEQYF.

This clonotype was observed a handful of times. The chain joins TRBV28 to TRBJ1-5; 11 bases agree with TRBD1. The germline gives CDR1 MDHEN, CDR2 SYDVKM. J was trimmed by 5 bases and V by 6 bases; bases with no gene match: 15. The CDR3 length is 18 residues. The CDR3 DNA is TGTGCCAGCAGCCCATGGCGTCGGTGGGACAGGGGGGATCAGCCCCAGCATTTT. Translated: CASSPWRRWDRGDQPQHF.

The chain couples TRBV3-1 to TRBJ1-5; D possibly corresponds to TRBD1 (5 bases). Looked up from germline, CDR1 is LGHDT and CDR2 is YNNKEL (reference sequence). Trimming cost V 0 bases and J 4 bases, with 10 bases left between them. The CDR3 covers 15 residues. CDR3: CASSQDIGGNQPQHF. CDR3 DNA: TGTGCCAGCAGCCAAGATATCGGGGGGAATCAGCCCCAGCATTTT.

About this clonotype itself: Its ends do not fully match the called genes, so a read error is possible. CDR3 amino acids: CASRRGSSYSEQFF. The CDR3 region has the DNA TGTGCCAGCCGTCGGGGATCCTCCTACAGTGAGCAGTTCTTC. The genes are TRBV18 and TRBJ2-1, with D maybe TRBD2 (5 bases). This CDR3 is 14 amino acids long. Germline CDR1 and CDR2: KGHSH and LQKENI.

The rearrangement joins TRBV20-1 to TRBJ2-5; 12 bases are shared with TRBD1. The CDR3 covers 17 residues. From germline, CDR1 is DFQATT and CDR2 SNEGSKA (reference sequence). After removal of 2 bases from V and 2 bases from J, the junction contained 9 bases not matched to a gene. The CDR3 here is CSARPTPGQGAQETQYF. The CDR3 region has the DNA TGCAGTGCTAGACCAACACCGGGACAGGGGGCGCAAGAGACCCAGTACTTC.

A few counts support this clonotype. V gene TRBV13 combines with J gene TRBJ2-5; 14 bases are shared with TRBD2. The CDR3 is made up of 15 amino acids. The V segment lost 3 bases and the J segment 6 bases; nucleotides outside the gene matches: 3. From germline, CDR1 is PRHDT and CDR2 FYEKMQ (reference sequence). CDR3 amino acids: CASSLTSGGAKTQYF. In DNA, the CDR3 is TGTGCCAGCAGCTTGACTAGCGGGGGGGCGAAGACCCAGTACTTC.

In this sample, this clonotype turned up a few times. CDR3 DNA: TGTGCCAGCAGCCAAGGGTTAAGGGGCAATGAGCAGTTCTTC. Translating gives CASSQGLRGNEQFF. The chain links TRBV3-1 to TRBJ2-1, with D perhaps matching TRBD1 (5 bases). Germline assignment: CDR1 LGHDT and CDR2 YNNKEL (reference sequence). The length of the CDR3 is 14 residues. V shed 1 base and J shed 6 bases, with 10 bases lying between them.

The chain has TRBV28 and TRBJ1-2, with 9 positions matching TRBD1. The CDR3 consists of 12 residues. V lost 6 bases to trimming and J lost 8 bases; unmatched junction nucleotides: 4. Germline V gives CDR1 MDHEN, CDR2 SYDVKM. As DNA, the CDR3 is TGTGCCAGCAGACGGACAGGGGACGGCTACACCTTC. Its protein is CASRRTGDGYTF.

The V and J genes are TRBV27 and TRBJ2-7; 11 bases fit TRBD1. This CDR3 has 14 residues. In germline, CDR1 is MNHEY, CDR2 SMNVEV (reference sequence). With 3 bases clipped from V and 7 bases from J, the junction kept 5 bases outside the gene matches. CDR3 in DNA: TGTGCCAGCAGTTTCCGGGGACAGGGGGGTGAGCAGTACTTC. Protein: CASSFRGQGGEQYF.